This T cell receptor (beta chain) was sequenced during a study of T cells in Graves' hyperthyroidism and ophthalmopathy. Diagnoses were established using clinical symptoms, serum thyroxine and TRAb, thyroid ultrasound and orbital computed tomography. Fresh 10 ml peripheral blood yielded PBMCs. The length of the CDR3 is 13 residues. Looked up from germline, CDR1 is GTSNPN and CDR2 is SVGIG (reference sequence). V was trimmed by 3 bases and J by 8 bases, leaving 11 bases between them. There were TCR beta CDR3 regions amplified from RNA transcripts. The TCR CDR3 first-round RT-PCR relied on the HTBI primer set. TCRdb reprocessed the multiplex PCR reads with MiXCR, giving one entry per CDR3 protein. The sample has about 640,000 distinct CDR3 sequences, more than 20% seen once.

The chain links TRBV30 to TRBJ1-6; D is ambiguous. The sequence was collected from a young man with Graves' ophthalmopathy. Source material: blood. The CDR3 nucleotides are TGTGCCTGGAGGCAAACTGGAGATTCACCCCTCCACTTT. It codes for CAWRQTGDSPLHF.